This T cell receptor (beta chain) was captured by sequencing in a study of technical replicates of blood from a few donors. Germline V gene lookup returns CDR1 MNHEY and CDR2 SVGAGI. Losses at the gene ends were 0 bases for V and 7 bases for J; bases not matched to a gene: 8. This CDR3 region has 16 residues. Generated by immunoSEQ multiplex PCR, the TCRdb table keeps only in-frame clones and is missing some. In the table there are over 70,000 clones, approximately 94% of which are singletons. The receptor was derived from a human donor in good health. Sequenced material: T cells isolated from PBMCs. The rearrangement links TRBV6-5 to TRBJ2-2; 7 nucleotides line up with TRBD2. This CDR3 reads CASSYSGTIIGGELFF. CDR3 in DNA: TGTGCCAGCAGTTACTCGGGGACTATCATCGGCGGGGAGCTGTTTTTT.